A single T cell receptor beta chain is shown here with its context. The germline V gene has CDR1 MNHEY and CDR2 SVGAGI. The CDR3 is 12 amino acids. The V end was cut by 8 bases, the J end by 6 bases, with 11 bases between. The sample belongs to a study of Ad26.COV2.S vaccination and SARS-CoV-2 variants. About the study: Donor had been placed in the Ad26.COV2.S arm of the COV1001 trial.

Treatment denoted: over 15 received Ad26.COV2.S at low or high dose, single or two shots; 5 received placebo; per-sample allocation not given. Day 63 after the first injection of vaccine or placebo was the sampling time. Based in Boston, the donor was an adult of 18-55 years. Libraries were prepared by immunoSEQ multiplex PCR; TCRdb keeps only in-frame clonotypes and omits some of them. The table lists about 400,000 clones, approximately 86% of them singletons. The specimen comprised peripheral blood, sampled in a trial of Ad26.COV2.S vaccine versus placebo. This sequence originates from a person between 18 and 65 years old who received the Ad26.COV2.S COVID-19 vaccine or a placebo. The genes are TRBV6-5 and TRBJ2-1; weak D call: TRBD1 (6 bases). This CDR3 reads CASSGQSNEQFF. DNA for the CDR3: TGTGCCAGCTCCGGACAGTCCAATGAGCAGTTCTTC.